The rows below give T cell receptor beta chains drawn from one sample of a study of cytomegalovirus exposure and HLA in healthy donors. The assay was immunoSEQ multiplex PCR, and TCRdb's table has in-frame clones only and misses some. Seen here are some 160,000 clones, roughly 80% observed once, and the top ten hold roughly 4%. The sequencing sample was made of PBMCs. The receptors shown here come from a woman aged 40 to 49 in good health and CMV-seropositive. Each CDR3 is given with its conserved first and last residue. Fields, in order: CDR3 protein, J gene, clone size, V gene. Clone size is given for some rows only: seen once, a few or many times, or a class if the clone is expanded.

CASSYSASGKGYEQYF	.	.	TRBV6-6
CASSLIAGPYNEQFF	TRBJ2-1	.	TRBV7-9
CAITSSHRGSGGQETQYF	TRBJ2-5	.	TRBV10-3
CAWSVARAVDTQYF	TRBJ2-3	.	TRBV30
CASSYGTGIPNEQYF	TRBJ2-7	.	TRBV6-6
CASSLGQGVNTEAFF	TRBJ1-1	.	TRBV7-9
CASRRQISSNQPQHF	TRBJ1-5	few	TRBV6-5
CASSLLAGITDTQYF	TRBJ2-3	.	TRBV19
CASTTSWGTTIEQFF	TRBJ2-1	.	TRBV6-1
CAWSVLPETQYF	TRBJ2-5	.	TRBV30
CASRHRDRNTEAFF	TRBJ1-1	.	TRBV7-2
CANPWAVTYEQYF	TRBJ2-7	.	TRBV6-1
CATSRDRGSGILSYEQYF	.	.	TRBV15
CASSEYSQGDGYTF	TRBJ1-2	.	TRBV25-1
CASSPPGQGYEQYF	.	.	TRBV5-6
CASSSGNQPQHF	TRBJ1-5	.	TRBV27
CASSPSVNTEAFF	TRBJ1-1	.	TRBV28
CASSYQGSGSGFYEQYF	.	.	TRBV6-7
CAIRDRGREQYF	TRBJ2-7	.	TRBV10-3
CASSAESSGSGYEQYF	TRBJ2-7	.	TRBV7-3
CASSFRIPPGAFF	TRBJ1-1	.	TRBV28
CSVEDGQGGYTF	TRBJ1-2	few	TRBV29-1
CASSVDGGDYGYTF	TRBJ1-2	.	TRBV9
CASSLSERGSSNTQYF	TRBJ2-3	.	TRBV7-3
CASTPLAGALNEQFF	TRBJ2-1	.	TRBV4-1
CATSRDRGGEQYF	TRBJ2-7	.	TRBV15
CAWSVGGQGNYEQYF	TRBJ2-7	.	TRBV30
CASRDRDYGYTF	TRBJ1-2	.	TRBV21-1
CASTQGLRGGNTEAFF	TRBJ1-1	.	TRBV4-3
CASSVPEAYEQYF	TRBJ2-7	few	TRBV7-7
CAARGTGVPETEAFF	TRBJ1-1	few	TRBV6-6
CASSFGTGNEKLFF	TRBJ1-4	few	TRBV5-8
CASSLNKWETQYF	TRBJ2-5	.	TRBV7-2
CASSSPRGMNEKLFF	TRBJ1-4	.	TRBV19
CASSQGGAQETQYF	TRBJ2-5	.	TRBV4-2
CSAREETQYF	TRBJ2-5	.	TRBV20-1
CASSSGQNYGYTF	TRBJ1-2	once	TRBV18
CASSSKPDRVCYEQYF	.	.	TRBV7-7
CASSPGAVQETQYF	TRBJ2-5	.	TRBV18
CASSVSRGEVEAFF	TRBJ1-1	.	TRBV2
CASSEVQGTEAFF	TRBJ1-1	once	TRBV2
CASSLATGVRLHYGYTF	TRBJ1-2	.	TRBV7-2
CASSLVQGQNEQYF	TRBJ2-7	.	TRBV5-1
CASSEPGDTGELFF	TRBJ2-2	.	TRBV6-1
CSSSLVRTGELFF	TRBJ2-2	.	TRBV7-9
CASSLDRGGEGYF	TRBJ2-7	.	TRBV6-6
CASSPRWKGETTNEKLFF	TRBJ1-4	.	TRBV18
CASSSLAGGLEQYF	TRBJ2-7	.	TRBV6-6
CASTSGTNTGELFF	TRBJ2-2	.	TRBV2
CASSSIGLRRDGYTF	TRBJ1-2	.	TRBV28
CASSRRSGRGTGELFF	TRBJ2-2	.	TRBV14
CAISEFGAGASGANVLTF	TRBJ2-6	.	TRBV10-3
CAWSTGSYNEQFF	TRBJ2-1	.	TRBV30
CASSSSREGRGGYTF	TRBJ1-2	few	TRBV6-6